What follows are 13 T cell receptor beta chains derived from one specimen sequenced in a study of OX40 agonist ivuxolimab in advanced cancers. Profiled with immunoSEQ multiplex PCR; TCRdb holds only in-frame clones, not every one. The data hold just over 35,000 clones, with under 90% observed a single time. This material consisted of CD4+ or CD8+ T cells sorted from blood, taken in a trial of the OX40 agonist ivuxolimab. Receptor source: an adult with an advanced solid tumor such as melanoma, head and neck, liver or kidney cancer.

The chain has TRBV6-6 and TRBJ1-2; maybe TRBD1 (5 bases). The ends were cut back, 10 bases at V and 2 bases at J, with 14 bases in the middle. Germline assignment: CDR1 MNHNY and CDR2 SVGAGI (reference sequence). The CDR3 has 13 residues. CDR3: CATPRGSNYGYTF. CDR3 nucleotide sequence: TGTGCCACTCCCCGGGGCAGCAACTATGGCTACACCTTC.

This chain joins TRBV11-1 and TRBJ1-1, with D unresolved. This CDR3 has 12 amino acids. With 5 bases removed from V and 5 bases from J, the gap between germline ends came to 9 bases. Germline V gene lookup returns CDR1 SGHAT and CDR2 FQDESV (reference sequence). The CDR3 region has the DNA TGTGCCAGCAGCCTATCGAGGACTGAAGCTTTCTTT. This translates into CASSLSRTEAFF.

The chain carries TRBV5-5 and TRBJ2-2; 11 bases are a match to TRBD2. J lost 4 bases, V lost 0 bases, and 8 bases had no gene match. The CDR3 extends over 18 amino acids. CDR1 is SGHKS and CDR2 is YYEKEE in the germline V gene (reference sequence). The CDR3 loop is CASSLGPGTSGGTGELFF. The CDR3 DNA follows: TGTGCCAGCAGCTTGGGACCCGGGACTAGCGGAGGCACCGGGGAGCTGTTTTTT.

This rearrangement joins TRBV11-2 to TRBJ2-3; D not certain. The CDR3 loop spans 12 amino acids. V was pared by 1 base and J by 5 bases, with 4 bases between. Germline V gene sequence: CDR1 SGHAT, CDR2 FQNNGV. The CDR3 spells CASSLARDTQYF. DNA for the CDR3: TGTGCCAGCAGCTTAGCCAGAGATACGCAGTATTTT. Filled out from reference TRBV11-2 and TRBJ2-3, the complete variable domain reads EAGVAQSPRYKIIEKRQSVAFWCNPISGHATLYWYQQILGQGPKLLIQFQNNGVVDDSQLPKDRFSAERLKGVDSTLKIQPAKLEDSAVYLCASSLARDTQYFGPGTRLTVL.

V and J are TRBV28 and TRBJ2-1; D is unresolved. The germline V gene has CDR1 MDHEN and CDR2 SYDVKM. V was shortened by 2 bases and J by 5 bases, with 7 bases between the two germline ends. The CDR3 extends over 13 amino acids. CDR3 sequence (DNA): TGTGCCAGCAGTTTACTGGCCCACAATGAGCAGTTCTTC. Protein sequence: CASSLLAHNEQFF.

V gene TRBV27 combines with J gene TRBJ2-7; a weak D match, TRBD2 (6 bases). Trimming cost V 5 bases and J 7 bases, with 18 bases left between them. CDR3 length equals 14 residues. Germline CDR1 and CDR2: MNHEY and SMNVEV (reference sequence). CDR3 nucleotide sequence: TGTGCCAGCAGTATTGAGCGGGTCTCTCGGGAGCAGTACTTC. Its translation is CASSIERVSREQYF.

The chain joins TRBV11-2 to TRBJ2-2, with D perhaps given as TRBD1 or TRBD2 (5 bases each). The CDR3 is 15 residues long. The V end was cut by 5 bases, the J end by 4 bases, with 14 bases between. The germline CDR1 and CDR2 sequences are SGHAT and FQNNGV. The CDR3 reads CASSQDIAGTGELFF. The CDR3 nucleotides read TGTGCCAGCAGCCAGGACATCGCGGGCACCGGGGAGCTGTTTTTT.

V is TRBV29-1 and J is TRBJ2-3; possible D gene TRBD1, 7 bases. Germline V gene data show CDR1 as SQVTM and CDR2 as ANQGSEA. CDR3 length: 17 residues. V lost 7 bases to trimming and J lost 3 bases, with 26 bases between them. The CDR3 protein is CSAPRQGYRGITDTQYF. CDR3 bases: TGCAGCGCCCCCAGACAGGGTTACCGCGGGATAACAGATACGCAGTATTTT.

The chain carries TRBV9 and TRBJ2-7; D assignment may be TRBD1 or TRBD2 (6 bases each). V lost 2 bases and J 2 bases, leaving 8 bases between the germline ends. Germline CDR1 reads SGDLS; CDR2 reads YYNGEE. There are 13 residues in the CDR3. The CDR3 nucleotides read TGTGCCAGCAGCGTGGAGGGGGCCTACGAGCAGTACTTC. Translation gives CASSVEGAYEQYF.

The genes are TRBV6-6 and TRBJ2-7; D remains ambiguous. Between the trimmed V and J ends, which lost 2 bases and 5 bases, there was a span of 10 bases. Germline lookup yields CDR1 MNHNY and CDR2 SVGAGI (reference sequence). There are 13 residues in the CDR3. The CDR3 sequence is CASSYRTYDEQYF. The CDR3, as DNA: TGTGCCAGCAGTTACCGCACCTATGACGAGCAGTACTTC.

The count of this clone is one. The V and J genes are TRBV27 and TRBJ1-2, with TRBD1 as a possible D gene (5 bases). The CDR3 contains 13 residues. The V and J ends lost 2 bases and 8 bases respectively, with 12 bases between them. The V gene's germline CDR1 is MNHEY and CDR2 SMNVEV (reference sequence). The DNA for the CDR3 is TGTGCCAGCAGTTTAACCCCCGCAGGGGGCTACACCTTC. Protein product: CASSLTPAGGYTF.

This sequence joins TRBV9 and TRBJ2-1, with D perhaps TRBD2 (6 bases). The CDR3 is 12 amino acids. Trimming removed 3 bases from V and 12 bases from J, with 13 bases in between. Germline CDR1 reads SGDLS; CDR2 reads YYNGEE. CDR3 region: CASSGGAGMQFF. The CDR3 region has the DNA TGTGCCAGCAGCGGGGGAGCGGGCATGCAGTTCTTC.

This chain links TRBV2 with TRBJ1-1; no clear D. Germline V gene data show CDR1 as SNHLY and CDR2 as FYNNEI. V lost 7 bases, J lost 1 base, and 16 bases lay in between. The CDR3 is made up of 15 amino acids. The CDR3 nucleotides are TGTGCCAGCAAGAGGTCCGGGGAACCGAACACTGAAGCTTTCTTT. This translates into CASKRSGEPNTEAFF.